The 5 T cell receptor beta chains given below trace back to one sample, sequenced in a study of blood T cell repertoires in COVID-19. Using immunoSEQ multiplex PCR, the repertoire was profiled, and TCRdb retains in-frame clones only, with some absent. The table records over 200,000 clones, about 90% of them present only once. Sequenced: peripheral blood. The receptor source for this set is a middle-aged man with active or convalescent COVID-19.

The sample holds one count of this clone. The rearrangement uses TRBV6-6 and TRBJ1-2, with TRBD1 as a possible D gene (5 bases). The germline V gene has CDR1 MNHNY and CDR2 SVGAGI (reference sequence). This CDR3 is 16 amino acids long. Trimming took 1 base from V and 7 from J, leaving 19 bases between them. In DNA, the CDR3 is TGTGCCAGCAGTTACTGGCGTCTCAGGGCCCAGAGTGGCTACACCTTC. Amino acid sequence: CASSYWRLRAQSGYTF.

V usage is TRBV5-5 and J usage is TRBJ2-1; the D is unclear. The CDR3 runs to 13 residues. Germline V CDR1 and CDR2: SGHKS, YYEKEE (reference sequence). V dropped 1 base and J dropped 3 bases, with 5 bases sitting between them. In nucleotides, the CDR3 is TGTGCCAGCAGCTTGAACAGCTACAATGAGCAGTTCTTC. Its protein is CASSLNSYNEQFF.

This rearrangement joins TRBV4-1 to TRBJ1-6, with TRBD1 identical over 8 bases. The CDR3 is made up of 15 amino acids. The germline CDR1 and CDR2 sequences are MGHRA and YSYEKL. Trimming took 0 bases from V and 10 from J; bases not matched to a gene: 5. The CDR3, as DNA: TGCGCCAGCAGCCAAGATGACAGGGGAGGCTCACCCCTCCACTTT. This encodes CASSQDDRGGSPLHF.

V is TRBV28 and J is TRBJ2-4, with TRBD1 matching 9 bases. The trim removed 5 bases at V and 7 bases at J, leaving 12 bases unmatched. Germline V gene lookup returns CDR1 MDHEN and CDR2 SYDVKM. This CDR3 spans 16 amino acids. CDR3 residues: CASSPDRGAAQNIQYF. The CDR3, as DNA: TGTGCCAGCAGTCCCGACAGGGGGGCTGCACAGAACATTCAGTACTTC.

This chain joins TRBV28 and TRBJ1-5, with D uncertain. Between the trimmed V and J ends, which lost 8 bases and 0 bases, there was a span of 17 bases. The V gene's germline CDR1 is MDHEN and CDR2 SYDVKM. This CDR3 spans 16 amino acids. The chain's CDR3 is CASLPLPSDSNQPQHF. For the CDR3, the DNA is TGTGCCAGCCTCCCCCTTCCCAGTGATAGCAATCAGCCCCAGCATTTT.